This record covers a single T cell receptor beta chain. Germline values: CDR1 SGHAT, CDR2 FQNNGV. The CDR3 is 14 amino acids. Trimming at V came to 5 bases and at J to 5 bases, leaving 5 bases not matched to a gene. This entry is derived from a study of blood T cell repertoires in COVID-19. About the study: T cells, B-cell-depleted T cells, or PBMCs provided the cDNA or gDNA that served as material.

As processed by the authors: Using reference gene primer amplification, nucleated cell counts were estimated. Clones were read by immunoSEQ multiplex PCR, and TCRdb kept only the in-frame ones, dropping some. V and J calls and clone size are as listed in that table; D and trimming were resolved from the DNA. The sample lists tens of thousands of clones, 70% to 80% occurring once. This clonotype originated in a man aged 45-65 years with active or convalescent COVID-19. This chain uses TRBV11-2 with TRBJ2-7, with 11 bases aligning to TRBD1. Sequencing was carried out using peripheral blood. CDR3 protein: CASSRDRGFHEQYF. The CDR3 DNA reads TGTGCCAGCAGCCGGGACAGGGGGTTCCACGAGCAGTACTTC.